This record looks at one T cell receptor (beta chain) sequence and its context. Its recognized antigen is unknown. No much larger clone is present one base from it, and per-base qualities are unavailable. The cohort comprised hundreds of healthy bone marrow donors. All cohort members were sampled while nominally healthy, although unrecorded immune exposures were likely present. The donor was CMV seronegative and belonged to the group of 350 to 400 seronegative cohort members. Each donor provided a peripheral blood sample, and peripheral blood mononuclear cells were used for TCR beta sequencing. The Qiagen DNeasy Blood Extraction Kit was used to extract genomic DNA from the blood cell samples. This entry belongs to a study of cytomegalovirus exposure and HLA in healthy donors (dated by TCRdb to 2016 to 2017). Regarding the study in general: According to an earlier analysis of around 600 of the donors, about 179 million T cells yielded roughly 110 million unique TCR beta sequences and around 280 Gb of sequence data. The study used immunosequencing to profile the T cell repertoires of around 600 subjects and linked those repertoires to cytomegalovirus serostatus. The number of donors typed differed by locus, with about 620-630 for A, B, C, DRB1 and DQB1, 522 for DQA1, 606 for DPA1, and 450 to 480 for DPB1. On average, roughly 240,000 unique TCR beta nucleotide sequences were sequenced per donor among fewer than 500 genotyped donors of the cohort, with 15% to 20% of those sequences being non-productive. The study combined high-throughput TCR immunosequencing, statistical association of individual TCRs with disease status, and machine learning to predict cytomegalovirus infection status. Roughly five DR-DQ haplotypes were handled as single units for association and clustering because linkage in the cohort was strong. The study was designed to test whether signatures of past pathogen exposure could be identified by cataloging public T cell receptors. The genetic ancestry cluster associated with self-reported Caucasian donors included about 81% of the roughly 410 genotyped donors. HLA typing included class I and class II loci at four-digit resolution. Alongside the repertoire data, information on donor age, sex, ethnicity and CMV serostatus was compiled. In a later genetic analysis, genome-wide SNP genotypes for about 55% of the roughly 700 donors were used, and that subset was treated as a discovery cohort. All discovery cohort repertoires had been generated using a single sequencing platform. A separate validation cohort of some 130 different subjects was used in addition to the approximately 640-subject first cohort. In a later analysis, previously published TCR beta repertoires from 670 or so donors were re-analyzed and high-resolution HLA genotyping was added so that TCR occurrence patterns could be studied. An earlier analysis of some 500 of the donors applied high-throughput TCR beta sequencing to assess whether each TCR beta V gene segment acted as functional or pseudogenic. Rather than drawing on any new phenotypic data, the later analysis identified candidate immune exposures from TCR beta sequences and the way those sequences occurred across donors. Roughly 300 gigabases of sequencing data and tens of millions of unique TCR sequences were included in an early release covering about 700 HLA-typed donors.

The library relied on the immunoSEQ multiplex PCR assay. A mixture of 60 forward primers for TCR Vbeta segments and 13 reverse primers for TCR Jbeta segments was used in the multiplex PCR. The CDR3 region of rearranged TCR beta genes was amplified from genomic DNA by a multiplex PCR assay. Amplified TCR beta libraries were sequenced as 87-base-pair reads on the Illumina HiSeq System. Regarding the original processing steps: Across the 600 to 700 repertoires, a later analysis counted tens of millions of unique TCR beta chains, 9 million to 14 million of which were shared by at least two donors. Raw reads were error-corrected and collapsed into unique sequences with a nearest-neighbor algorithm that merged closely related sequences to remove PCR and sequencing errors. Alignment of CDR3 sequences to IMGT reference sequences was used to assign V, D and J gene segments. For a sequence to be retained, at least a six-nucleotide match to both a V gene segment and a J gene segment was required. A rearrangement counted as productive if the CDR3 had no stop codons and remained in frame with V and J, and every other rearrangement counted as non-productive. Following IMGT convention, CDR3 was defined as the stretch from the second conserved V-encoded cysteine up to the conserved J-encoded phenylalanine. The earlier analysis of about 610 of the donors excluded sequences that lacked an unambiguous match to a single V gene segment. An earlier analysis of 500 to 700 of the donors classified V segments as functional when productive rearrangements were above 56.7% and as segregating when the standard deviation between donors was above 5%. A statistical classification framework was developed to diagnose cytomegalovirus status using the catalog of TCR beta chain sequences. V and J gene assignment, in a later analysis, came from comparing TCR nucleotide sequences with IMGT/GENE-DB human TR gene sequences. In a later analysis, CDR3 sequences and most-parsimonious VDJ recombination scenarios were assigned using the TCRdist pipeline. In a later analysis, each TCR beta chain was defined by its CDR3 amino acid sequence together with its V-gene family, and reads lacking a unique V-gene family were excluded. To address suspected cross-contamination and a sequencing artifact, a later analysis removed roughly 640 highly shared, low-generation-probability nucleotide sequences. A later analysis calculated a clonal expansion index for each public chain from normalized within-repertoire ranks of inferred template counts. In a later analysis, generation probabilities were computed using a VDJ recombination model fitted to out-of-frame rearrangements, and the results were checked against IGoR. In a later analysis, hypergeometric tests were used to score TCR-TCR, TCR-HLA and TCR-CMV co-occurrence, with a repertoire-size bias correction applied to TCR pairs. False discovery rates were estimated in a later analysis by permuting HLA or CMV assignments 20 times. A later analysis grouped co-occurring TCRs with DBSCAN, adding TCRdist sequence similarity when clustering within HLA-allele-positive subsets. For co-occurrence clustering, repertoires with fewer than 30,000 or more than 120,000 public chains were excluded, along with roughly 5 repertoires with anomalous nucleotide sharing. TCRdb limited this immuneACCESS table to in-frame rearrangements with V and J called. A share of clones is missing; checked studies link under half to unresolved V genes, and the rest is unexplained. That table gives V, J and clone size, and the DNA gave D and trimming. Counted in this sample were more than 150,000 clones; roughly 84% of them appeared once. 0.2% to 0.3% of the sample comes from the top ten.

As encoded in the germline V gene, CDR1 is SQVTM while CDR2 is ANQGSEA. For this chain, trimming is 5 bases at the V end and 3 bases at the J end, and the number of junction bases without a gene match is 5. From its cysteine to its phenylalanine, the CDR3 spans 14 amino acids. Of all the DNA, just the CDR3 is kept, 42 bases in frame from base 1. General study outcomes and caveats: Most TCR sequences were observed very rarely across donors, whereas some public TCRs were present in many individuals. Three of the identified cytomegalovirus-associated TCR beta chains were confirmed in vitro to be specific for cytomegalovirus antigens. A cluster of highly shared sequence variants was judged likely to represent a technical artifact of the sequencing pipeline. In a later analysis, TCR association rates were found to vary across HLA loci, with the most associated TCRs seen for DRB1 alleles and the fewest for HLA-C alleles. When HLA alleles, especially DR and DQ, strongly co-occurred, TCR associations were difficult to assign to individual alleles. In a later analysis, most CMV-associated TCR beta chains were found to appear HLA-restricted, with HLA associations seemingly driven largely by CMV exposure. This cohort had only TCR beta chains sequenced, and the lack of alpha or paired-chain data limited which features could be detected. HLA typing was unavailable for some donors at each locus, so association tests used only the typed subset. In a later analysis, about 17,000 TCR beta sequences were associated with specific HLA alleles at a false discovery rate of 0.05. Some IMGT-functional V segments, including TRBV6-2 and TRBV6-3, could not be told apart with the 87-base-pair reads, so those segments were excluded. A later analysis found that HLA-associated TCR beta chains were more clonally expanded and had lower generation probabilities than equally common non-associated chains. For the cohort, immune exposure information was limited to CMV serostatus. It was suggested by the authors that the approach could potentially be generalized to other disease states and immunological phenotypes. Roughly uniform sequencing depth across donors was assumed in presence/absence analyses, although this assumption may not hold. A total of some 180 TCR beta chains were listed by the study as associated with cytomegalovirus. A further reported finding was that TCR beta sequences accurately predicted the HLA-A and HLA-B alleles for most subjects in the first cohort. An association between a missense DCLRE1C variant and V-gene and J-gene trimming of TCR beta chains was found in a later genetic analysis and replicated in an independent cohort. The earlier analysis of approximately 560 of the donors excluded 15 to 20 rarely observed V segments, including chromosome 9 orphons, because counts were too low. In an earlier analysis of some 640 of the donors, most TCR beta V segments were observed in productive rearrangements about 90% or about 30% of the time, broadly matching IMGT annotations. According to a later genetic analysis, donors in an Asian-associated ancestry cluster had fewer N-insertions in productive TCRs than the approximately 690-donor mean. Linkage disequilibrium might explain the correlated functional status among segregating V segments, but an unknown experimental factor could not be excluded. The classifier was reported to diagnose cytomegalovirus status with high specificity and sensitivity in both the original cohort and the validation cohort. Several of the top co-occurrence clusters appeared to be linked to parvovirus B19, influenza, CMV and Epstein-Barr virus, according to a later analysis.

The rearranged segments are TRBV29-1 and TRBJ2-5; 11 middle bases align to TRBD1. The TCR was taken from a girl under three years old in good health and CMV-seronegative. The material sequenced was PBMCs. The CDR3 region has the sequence CSVSDRGLEETQYF. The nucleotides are TGCAGCGTTTCGGACAGGGGGCTGGAAGAGACCCAGTACTTC.